This T cell receptor (beta chain) was identified during a study of patients and donors after allogeneic stem cell transplantation (dated by TCRdb to 2018 to 2021). The library was produced with RT-PCR. Instrument used: NextSeq 550. Through fastp at Q25 and MiXCR, TCRdb rebuilt clones from the public reads, retaining in-frame beta chains. Rows are unified per CDR3 protein, each entry keeping the most common DNA and genes. The sample data list over 400,000 distinct CDR3 sequences, and 16% of these were observed just once. Of the sample, 7.2% is held by the ten largest clones. This clonotype was detected ten times or more. Which antigen it targets is not known. No base quality information exists; no much larger clone differs at one position. The CDR3 contains 15 residues, cysteine and phenylalanine counted. Only the CDR3 portion is preserved as DNA: 45 bases, with reading frame beginning at the first base. A distance of 13 bases separates the germline ends of V and J, which lose 3 bases and 4 bases respectively.

The source of this sequence is a human donor who was either an allogeneic HSCT recipient or a stem cell or donor lymphocyte infusion donor (not recorded which). It is not recorded whose cells these are; they may come from a transplant donor. The V and J genes are TRBV12-3 or TRBV12-4 and TRBJ1-5; the D gene cannot be named for sure. What was sequenced was blood, either unsorted or a sorted T cell fraction (not recorded which). In nucleotide form, the sequence is TGTGCCAGCAGTTTTCTGGGAGGCACGAATCAGCCCCAGCATTTT. Its amino acids are CASSFLGGTNQPQHF.